This record looks at one T cell receptor (beta chain) sequence and its context. This clone qualifies as medium-sized (0.01 to 0.1%). Its antigen remains unidentified. The junction differs from germline at one of its ends, possibly a read error. This sample is drawn from a study of PD-1 blockade in classical Hodgkin lymphoma (TCRdb year 2020). The study in broad terms: Nivolumab dosing was 3 mg/kg intravenously every 2 weeks, continuing until either disease progression or unacceptable toxicity. To define a peripheral blood immune signature of response to PD-1 blockade in classical Hodgkin lymphoma, the study combined TCR beta sequencing with CyTOF. Results the study describes overall, beyond this receptor: A significant rise by C4D1 was seen in CD4+ but not CD8+ TCR diversity (p=0.0027 vs p=0.16), with the rise being most apparent in complete responders (p=0.02). Newly diagnosed patients were reported to have lower baseline TCR diversity than healthy donors, and relapsed/refractory patients were reported to have lower baseline TCR diversity still. Lower diversity was observed in patients in whom nivolumab was started less than 1 year after ASCT, and these patients were excluded from later analyses so that confounding by immune reconstitution would be avoided. Only a single clinical trial cohort was studied, and what caused the repertoire differences, possibly disease activity or prior therapy, remained undefined. Trial patients with a complete response had baseline diversity similar to that of newly diagnosed patients, while partial responders and progressors had significantly lower diversity.

The time point label corresponds to: cycle 4 day 1 (C4D1), after 6 weeks of nivolumab. Every trial patient had relapsed after autologous stem cell transplantation, and cohorts A, B and C differed in prior brentuximab vedotin exposure. The trial cohort was composed of 55 to 65 patients with relapsed/refractory classical Hodgkin lymphoma, for whom complete response, partial response or progressive disease was recorded as best overall response. In the multi-cohort phase II CheckMate 205 trial, trial patients received single-agent nivolumab. An independent review committee assessed best overall response by applying the 2007 International Working Group response criteria. Trial PBMCs were obtained immediately prior to nivolumab initiation (C1D1) and on therapy at cycle 2 day 1 and cycle 4 day 1. Peripheral blood was collected in 8 mL Vacutainer Cell Preparation Tubes, from which PBMCs were isolated by centrifugation and then cryopreserved.

The germline V gene specifies SNHLY as CDR1 and FYNNEI as CDR2. Including the terminal cysteine and phenylalanine, the CDR3 comprises 11 residues. The kept DNA is CDR3 alone, 33 bases in frame from the first base. The Qiagen DNeasy kit was used to extract genomic DNA both from unsorted PBMCs and from the negatively selected CD4+ and CD8+ fractions. Using primers that anneal to V and J segments, immunoSEQ multiplex PCR amplified the TCR beta CDR3 regions. A synthetic immune receptor repertoire was used to minimize amplification bias, and remaining bias was computationally removed after sequencing. Per the source publication's procedure: Repertoire diversity was quantified as the Shannon entropy index using custom Python scripts. Unsorted, CD4+ and CD8+ repertoires were analyzed separately, except for combined analyses in which CD4+ and CD8+ sequences were merged in silico. A clone was considered expanded if an increase in frequency of at least 2-fold after treatment relative to C1D1 was found, and a pseudocount of 0.5 was applied to clones undetected at baseline. Singleton clones were defined as clones with 0 or 1 copy at C1D1, and non-singleton clones were defined as clones with 2 or more copies. Clones expanded in unsorted samples were labelled as CD4+, CD8+ or unknown by matching protein sequences in sorted samples from the same patient. Wilcoxon tests on paired samples were used to test changes in diversity from C1D1 to C4D1. TCRdb mirrors the immuneACCESS table, restricted to in-frame sequences. Some clones are absent from its copies; in checked studies, under half trace to an unresolved V gene, and the reason for the others is unknown. That table gives V, J and clone size, and the DNA gave D and trimming. Counted in this sample were some 25,000 clones; 72% of them appeared once. The ten biggest clones cover 25% to 30% of the sample.

The sequencing used peripheral blood mononuclear cells (PBMCs), collected before the fourth cycle of nivolumab. Recombination joined TRBV2 with TRBJ2-7, and perhaps TRBD2 as D gene, on 5 matching bases. This sequence originates from a human donor with classical Hodgkin lymphoma. The CDR3 region reads CASSQAAEQYF. The sequenced DNA is TGTGCCAGCAGTCAAGCGGCTGAGCAGTACTTC.